The clone carrying this T cell receptor beta chain was counted at least ten times. The source material, RNA transcripts, was used to amplify TCR beta CDR3 regions. HTBI primers drove first-round RT-PCR of the TCR CDR3. TCRdb re-called the multiplex PCR reads with MiXCR, one entry per CDR3 protein. The sample consists of hundreds of thousands of distinct CDR3 sequences, approximately 14% of them appearing once. Under 3 months was the duration of disease in ophthalmopathy patients, who also had a Clinical Activity Score of at least 3 and a NOSPECS grade of at least 4. This specimen belongs to a study of T cells in Graves' hyperthyroidism and ophthalmopathy. Trimming shortened V by 1 base and J by 1 base, and 7 bases separated the two germline ends. The length of the CDR3 is 14 residues. CDR1 and CDR2 from the germline V gene are KGHSH and LQKENI.

This receptor was taken from a woman between 50 and 59 years old with Graves' ophthalmopathy. The rearrangement joins TRBV18 to TRBJ1-1, with D uncertain. Sequenced material: blood. The CDR3 region has the DNA TGTGCCAGCTCACCACAACGACCGAACACTGAAGCTTTCTTT. It translates to CASSPQRPNTEAFF.